The 4 T cell receptor beta chains presented below share a single source sample, sequenced in a study of HIV-infected patients and healthy controls. Alpha and beta constant-region primers primed reverse transcription of approximately 500 ng RNA. Separate chain-specific third strand synthesis with multiplexing indices produced the alpha and beta libraries. TCRdb processed the 5' RACE reads anew with MiXCR; each CDR3 protein has one entry. Among some 9,600 distinct CDR3 sequences listed, 7.3% were seen once. The repertoire came from unfractionated whole blood and reflected all unsorted peripheral T cells. The sample in question was blood, obtained before antiretroviral therapy. The receptors derive from an adult with HIV infection.

The chain combines TRBV18 with TRBJ1-2; D is unclear. This CDR3 contains 14 residues. Germline V gene data show CDR1 as KGHSH and CDR2 as LQKENI. The V end was cut by 0 bases, the J end by 0 bases, with 5 bases between. The CDR3 is CASSPPAANYGYTF. The CDR3 nucleotides read TGTGCCAGCTCACCACCGGCGGCTAACTATGGCTACACCTTC. Variable domain in full (rest from reference TRBV18 and TRBJ1-2): NAGVMQNPRHLVRRRGQEARLRCSPMKGHSHVYWYRQLPEEGLKFMVYLQKENIIDESGMPKERFSAEFPKEGPSILRIQQVVRGDSAAYFCASSPPAANYGYTFGSGTRLTVV.

This clonotype came up many times. The chain combines TRBV6-2 or TRBV6-3 with TRBJ1-6; D is possibly TRBD1 (6 bases). The CDR3 contains 15 residues. CDR1 MNHEY and CDR2 SVGEGT come from the germline V gene. Trimming removed 6 bases at V and 7 bases at J, with 16 bases between. The CDR3 region has the DNA TGTGCCAGCAGCCAGGACAGACTTAGGAATTCACCCCTCCACTTT. Its protein is CASSQDRLRNSPLHF.

This clonotype was detected ten times or more. This chain uses TRBV5-1 with TRBJ1-1, with 7 nucleotides matching TRBD1. The CDR3 is 12 residues long. Germline CDR1 reads SGHRS; CDR2 reads YFSETQ. Losses at the gene ends were 5 bases for V and 8 bases for J; bases not matched to a gene: 6. The CDR3 region is CASRAGGSEAFF. CDR3 coding DNA: TGCGCCAGCAGGGCAGGGGGTTCCGAAGCTTTCTTT.

The sample holds a few counts of this clonotype. The chain is built from TRBV27 and TRBJ2-7; D ambiguous. This CDR3 has 14 residues. Germline V gives CDR1 MNHEY, CDR2 SMNVEV (reference sequence). Trimming took 8 bases from V and 5 from J, leaving 19 bases between them. DNA of the CDR3: TGTGCCAGCCACCGCGAGGACCGAGTAGACGAGCAGTACTTC. It yields the protein CASHREDRVDEQYF.